A selection of T cell receptor beta chains follows, all from one sample in a study of Ad26.COV2.S vaccination and SARS-CoV-2 variants. The table came from immunoSEQ multiplex PCR; TCRdb's copy has only in-frame clones and leaves some out. The table has over 450,000 clones, about nine tenths seen once; the top ten hold over 1.5%. Sequenced material: peripheral blood, taken in a trial of Ad26.COV2.S vaccine versus placebo. The receptors shown here come from a person between 18 and 59 years old who received the Ad26.COV2.S COVID-19 vaccine or a placebo. CDR3s include the opening cysteine and the closing phenylalanine or tryptophan.

CDR3 length: 15
V gene: TRBV25-1
CDR3 protein: CASSEMRGQRNEQFF

CDR3 length: 16
V gene: TRBV9
CDR3 protein: CASSVRPSGTGAEAFF

CDR3 length: 14
V gene: TRBV20-1
CDR3 protein: CSASGTATNTEAFF

CDR3 length: 14
V gene: TRBV5-1
CDR3 protein: CASSLSPQNTEAFF

CDR3 length: 17
V gene: TRBV2
CDR3 protein: CASSESRGLASYNEQFF

CDR3 length: 15
V gene: TRBV9
CDR3 protein: CASSGGLDHPNEQFF

CDR3 length: 19
V gene: TRBV18
CDR3 protein: CASSRLRASGRAAHNEQFF

CDR3 length: 13
V gene: TRBV30
CDR3 protein: CAWSREMNTEAFF

CDR3 length: 15
V gene: TRBV5-4
CDR3 protein: CASSLEEAGAYGYTF

CDR3 length: 12
V gene: TRBV12-3/TRBV12-4
CDR3 protein: CASRTQGQPQHF

CDR3 length: 18
V gene: TRBV19
CDR3 protein: CASSIVADRGKGNQPQHF

CDR3 length: 13
V gene: TRBV18
CDR3 protein: CASSAAGAEKLFF

CDR3 length: 14
V gene: TRBV10-2
CDR3 protein: CASSGQGLSYEQYF

CDR3 length: 12
V gene: TRBV7-2
CDR3 protein: CASSLMGYGYTF

CDR3 length: 11
V gene: TRBV29-1
CDR3 protein: CSVLGRFEAFF

CDR3 length: 13
V gene: TRBV5-6
CDR3 protein: CASSLGWGTEAFF

CDR3 length: 14
V gene: TRBV3-1/TRBV3-2
CDR3 protein: CASSQDGVGTEAFF

CDR3 length: 14
V gene: TRBV5-1
CDR3 protein: CASGPGESYNEQFF

CDR3 length: 15
V gene: TRBV27
CDR3 protein: CASSSLGGFFLGYTF

CDR3 length: 14
V gene: TRBV3-1/TRBV3-2
CDR3 protein: CASSHHRENTEAFF

CDR3 length: 13
V gene: TRBV11-2
CDR3 protein: CASSTQENQPQHF

CDR3 length: 15
V gene: TRBV19
CDR3 protein: CASSNTGQGTPPLHF

CDR3 length: 16
V gene: TRBV9
CDR3 protein: CASSLDQDRSGNTIYF

CDR3 length: 14
V gene: TRBV5-3
CDR3 protein: CARRSLLGTGELFF

CDR3 length: 14
V gene: TRBV27
CDR3 protein: CASSFKRGVNEQFF

CDR3 length: 15
V gene: TRBV11-2
CDR3 protein: CASSSVPGGTYEQYF

CDR3 length: 15
V gene: TRBV5-1
CDR3 protein: CASSFIRGAPNEQFF